The present T cell receptor (beta chain) was sequenced within a study of T cell responses to AZD1222 COVID-19 vaccine. Study-wide results and caveats: Spike-specific TCR breadth and depth both grew after two AZD1222 doses. Donors, mostly white British, included more females; clonal diversity was possibly underestimated.

On this clone: Its antigen is still unknown.

Sequencing used immunoSEQ multiplex PCR; TCRdb keeps in-frame clones, though not all of them. The sample carries roughly 95,000 clones, around 89% recorded once. The CDR3 runs to 15 residues. Germline V gives CDR1 MNHEY, CDR2 SMNVEV (reference sequence). V lost 2 bases, J lost 5 bases, and 4 bases stayed unmatched. The source is an adult in good health. Sequences were derived from peripheral blood, sampled on day 0 of AZD1222 vaccination. The rearrangement uses TRBV27 and TRBJ2-1; 9 positions agree with TRBD2. CDR3 DNA: TGTGCCAGCAGTTTAGGACTAGCGCCAGACAATGAGCAGTTCTTC. Protein: CASSLGLAPDNEQFF.